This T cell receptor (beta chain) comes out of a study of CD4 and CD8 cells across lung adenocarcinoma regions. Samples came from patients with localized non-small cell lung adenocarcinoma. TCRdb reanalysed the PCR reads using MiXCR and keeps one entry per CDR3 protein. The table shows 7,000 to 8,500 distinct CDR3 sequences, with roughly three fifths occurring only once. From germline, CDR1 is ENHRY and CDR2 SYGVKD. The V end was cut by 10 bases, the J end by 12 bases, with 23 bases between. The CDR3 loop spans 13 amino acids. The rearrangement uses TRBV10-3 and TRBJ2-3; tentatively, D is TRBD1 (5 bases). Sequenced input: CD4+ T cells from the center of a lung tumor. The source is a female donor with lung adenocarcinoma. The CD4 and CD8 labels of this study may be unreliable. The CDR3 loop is CATERDPTDIQYF. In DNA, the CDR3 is TGTGCCACCGAGCGTGACCCGACAGATATTCAGTATTTT.